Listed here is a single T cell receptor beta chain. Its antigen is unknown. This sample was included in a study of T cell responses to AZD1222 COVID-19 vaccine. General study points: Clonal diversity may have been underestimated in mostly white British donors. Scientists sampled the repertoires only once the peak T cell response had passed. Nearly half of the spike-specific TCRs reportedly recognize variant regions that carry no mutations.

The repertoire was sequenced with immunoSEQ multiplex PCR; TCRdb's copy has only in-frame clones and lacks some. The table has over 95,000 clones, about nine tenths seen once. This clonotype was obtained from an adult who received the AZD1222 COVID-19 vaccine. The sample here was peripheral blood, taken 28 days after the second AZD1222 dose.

This CDR3 reads CASSLLGTYEQYF. The CDR3 region has the DNA TGTGCCAGCAGCCTTCTGGGAACCTACGAGCAGTACTTC. The chain uses TRBV14 and TRBJ2-7; D is unresolved. Germline V gene data show CDR1 as SGHDN and CDR2 as FVKESK. The CDR3 runs 13 residues. The germline V and J ends were trimmed by 4 bases and 2 bases, with 9 bases remaining between them.